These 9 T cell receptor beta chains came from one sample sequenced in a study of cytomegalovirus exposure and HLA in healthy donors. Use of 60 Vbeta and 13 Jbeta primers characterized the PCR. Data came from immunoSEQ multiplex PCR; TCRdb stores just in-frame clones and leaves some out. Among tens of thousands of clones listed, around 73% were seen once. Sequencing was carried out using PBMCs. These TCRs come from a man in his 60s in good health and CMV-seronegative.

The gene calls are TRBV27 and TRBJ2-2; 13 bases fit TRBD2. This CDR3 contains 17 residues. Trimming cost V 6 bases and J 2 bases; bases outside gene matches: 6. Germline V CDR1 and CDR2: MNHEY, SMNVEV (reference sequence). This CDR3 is CASRELAGGLNTGELFF. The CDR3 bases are TGTGCCAGCAGGGAACTAGCGGGGGGGTTAAACACCGGGGAGCTGTTTTTT.

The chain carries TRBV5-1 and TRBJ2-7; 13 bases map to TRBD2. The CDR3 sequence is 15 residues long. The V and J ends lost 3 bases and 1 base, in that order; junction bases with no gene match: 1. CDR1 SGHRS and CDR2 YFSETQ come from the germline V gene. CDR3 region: CASSSTSGGSYEQYF. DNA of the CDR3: TGCGCCAGCAGCTCGACTAGCGGGGGGTCCTACGAGCAGTACTTC. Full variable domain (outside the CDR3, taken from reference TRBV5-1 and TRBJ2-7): KAGVTQTPRYLIKTRGQQVTLSCSPISGHRSVSWYQQTPGQGLQFLFEYFSETQRNKGNFPGRFSGRQFSNSRSEMNVSTLELGDSALYLCASSSTSGGSYEQYFGPGTRLTVT.

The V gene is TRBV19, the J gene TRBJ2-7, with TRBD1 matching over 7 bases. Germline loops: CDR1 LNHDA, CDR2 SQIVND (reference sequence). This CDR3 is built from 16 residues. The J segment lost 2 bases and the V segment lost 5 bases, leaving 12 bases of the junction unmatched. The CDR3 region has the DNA TGTGCCAGTAGTCCAGGGGGAAGGGGTGCAGCCTACGAGCAGTACTTC. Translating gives CASSPGGRGAAYEQYF.

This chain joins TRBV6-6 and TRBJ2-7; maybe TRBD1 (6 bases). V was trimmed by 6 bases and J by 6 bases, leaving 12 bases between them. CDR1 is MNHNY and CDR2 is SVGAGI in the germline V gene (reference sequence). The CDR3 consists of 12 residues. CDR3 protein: CASRRTEGEQYF. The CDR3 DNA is TGTGCCAGCAGACGGACAGAGGGCGAGCAGTACTTC.

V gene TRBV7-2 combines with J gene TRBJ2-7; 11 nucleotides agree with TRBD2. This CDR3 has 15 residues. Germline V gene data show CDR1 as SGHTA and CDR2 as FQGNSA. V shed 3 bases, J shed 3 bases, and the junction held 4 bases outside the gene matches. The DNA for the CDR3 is TGTGCCAGCAGCTTCCGACTAGCGGGATTCTACGAGCAGTACTTC. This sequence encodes CASSFRLAGFYEQYF.

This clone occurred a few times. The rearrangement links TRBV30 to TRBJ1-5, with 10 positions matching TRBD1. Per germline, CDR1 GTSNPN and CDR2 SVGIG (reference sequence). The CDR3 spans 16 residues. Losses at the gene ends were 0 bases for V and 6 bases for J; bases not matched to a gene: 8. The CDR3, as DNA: TGTGCCTGGAGTGTGGGGACAGGGGCAAGTCGTCAGCCCCAGCATTTT. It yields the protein CAWSVGTGASRQPQHF.

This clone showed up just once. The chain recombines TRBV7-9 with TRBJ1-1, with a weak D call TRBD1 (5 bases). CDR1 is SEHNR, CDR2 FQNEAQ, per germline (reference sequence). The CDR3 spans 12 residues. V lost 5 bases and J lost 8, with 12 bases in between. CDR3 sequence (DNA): TGTGCCAGCAGCAAGCGGGACTGCGAAGCTTTCTTT. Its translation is CASSKRDCEAFF.

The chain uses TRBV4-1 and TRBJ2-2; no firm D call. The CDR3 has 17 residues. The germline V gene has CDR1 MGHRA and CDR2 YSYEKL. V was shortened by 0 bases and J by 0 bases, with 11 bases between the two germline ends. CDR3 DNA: TGCGCCAGCAGCCAAGATCCAAGCGTATCGAACACCGGGGAGCTGTTTTTT. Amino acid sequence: CASSQDPSVSNTGELFF.

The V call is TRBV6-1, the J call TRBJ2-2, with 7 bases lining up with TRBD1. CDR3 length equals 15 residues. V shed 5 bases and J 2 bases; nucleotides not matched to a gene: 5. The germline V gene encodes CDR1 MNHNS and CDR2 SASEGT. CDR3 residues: CASSPGQPNTGELFF. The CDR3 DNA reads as TGTGCCAGCAGTCCGGGACAGCCAAACACCGGGGAGCTGTTTTTT.